This TCR beta chain was recovered during a study of identical twins. Findings and limits, study-wide: Excess sharing between twins was weaker in beta out-of-frame sequences. Twin pairs' shared out-of-frame alpha sequences were enriched in low generation probability. A cross-sectional statistical analysis, not follow-up of the same donors, supported the conclusions. Recombination models fit unrelated individuals' TCR alpha sharing but underestimated twins'.

In TCRdb, the 5' RACE reads were re-called with MiXCR into one record per CDR3 protein. This table has approximately 350,000 distinct CDR3 sequences, 10% to 15% appearing once. V lost 5 bases and J lost 6; bases outside the gene matches: 7. CDR3 length: 14 residues. Looked up from germline, CDR1 is MDHEN and CDR2 is SYDVKM. This clonotype has a handful of counts. The target antigen is unknown. The same data also went into a second study, on yellow fever vaccine responses in identical twins.

The TCR was taken from a woman between 18 and 30 years old in good health. Input material: CD8+ T cells sorted from blood. V gene TRBV28 combines with J gene TRBJ2-3; 8 positions match TRBD2. CDR3 DNA sequence: TGTGCCAGCAGTCACGGGGGGGGTGGGGATACGCAGTATTTT. Residues: CASSHGGGGDTQYF.